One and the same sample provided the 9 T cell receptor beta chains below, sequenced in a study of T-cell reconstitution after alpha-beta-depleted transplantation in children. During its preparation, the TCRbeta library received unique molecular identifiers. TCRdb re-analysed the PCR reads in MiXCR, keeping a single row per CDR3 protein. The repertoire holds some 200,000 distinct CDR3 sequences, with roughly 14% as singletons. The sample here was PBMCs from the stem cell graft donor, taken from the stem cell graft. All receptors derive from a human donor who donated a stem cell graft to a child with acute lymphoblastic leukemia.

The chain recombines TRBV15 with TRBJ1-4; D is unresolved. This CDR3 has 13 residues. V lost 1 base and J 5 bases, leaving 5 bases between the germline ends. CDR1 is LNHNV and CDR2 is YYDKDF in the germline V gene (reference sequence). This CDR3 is CATSRGANEKLFF. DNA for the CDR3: TGTGCCACCAGCAGAGGTGCAAATGAAAAACTGTTTTTT. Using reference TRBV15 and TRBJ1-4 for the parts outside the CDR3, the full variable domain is DAMVIQNPRYQVTQFGKPVTLSCSQTLNHNVMYWYQQKSSQAPKLLFHYYDKDFNNEADTPDNFQSRRPNTSFCFLDIRSPGLGDTAMYLCATSRGANEKLFFGSGTQLSVL.

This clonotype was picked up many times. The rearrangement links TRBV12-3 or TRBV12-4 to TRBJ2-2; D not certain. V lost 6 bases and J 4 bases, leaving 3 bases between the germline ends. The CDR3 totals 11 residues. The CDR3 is CASRSTGELFF. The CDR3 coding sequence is TGTGCCAGCAGGAGCACCGGGGAGCTGTTTTTT.

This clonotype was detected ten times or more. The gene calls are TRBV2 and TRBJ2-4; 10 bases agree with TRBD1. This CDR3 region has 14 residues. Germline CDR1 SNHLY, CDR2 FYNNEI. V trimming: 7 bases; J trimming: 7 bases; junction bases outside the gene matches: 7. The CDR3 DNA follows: TGTGCCAGCACGGGACAGGGGCCAGTCAACATTCAGTACTTC. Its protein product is CASTGQGPVNIQYF.

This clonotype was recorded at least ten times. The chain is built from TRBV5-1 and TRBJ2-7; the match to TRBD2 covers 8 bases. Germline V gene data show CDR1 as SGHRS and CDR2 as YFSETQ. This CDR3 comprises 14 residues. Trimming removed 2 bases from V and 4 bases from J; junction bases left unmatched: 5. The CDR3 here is CASSLSAGVYEQYF. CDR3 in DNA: TGCGCCAGCAGCTTATCAGCGGGAGTGTACGAGCAGTACTTC.

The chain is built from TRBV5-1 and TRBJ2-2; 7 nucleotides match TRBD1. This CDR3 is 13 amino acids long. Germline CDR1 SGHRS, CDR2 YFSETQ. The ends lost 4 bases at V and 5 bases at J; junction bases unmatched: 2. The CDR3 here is CASSTGQTGELFF. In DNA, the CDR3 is TGCGCCAGCAGCACGGGACAGACCGGGGAGCTGTTTTTT.

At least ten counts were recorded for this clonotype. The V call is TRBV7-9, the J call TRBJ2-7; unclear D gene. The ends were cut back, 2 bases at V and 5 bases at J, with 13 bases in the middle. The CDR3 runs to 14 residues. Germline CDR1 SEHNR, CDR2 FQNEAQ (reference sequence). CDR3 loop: CASSLLHYRNEQYF. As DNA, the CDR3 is TGTGCCAGCAGCTTACTTCATTATCGTAACGAGCAGTACTTC.

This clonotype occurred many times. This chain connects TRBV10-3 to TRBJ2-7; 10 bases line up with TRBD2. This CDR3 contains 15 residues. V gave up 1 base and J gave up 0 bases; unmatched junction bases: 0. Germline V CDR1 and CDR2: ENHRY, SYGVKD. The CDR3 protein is CAISEWTSGSYEQYF. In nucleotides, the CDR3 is TGTGCCATCAGTGAGTGGACTAGCGGCTCCTACGAGCAGTACTTC.

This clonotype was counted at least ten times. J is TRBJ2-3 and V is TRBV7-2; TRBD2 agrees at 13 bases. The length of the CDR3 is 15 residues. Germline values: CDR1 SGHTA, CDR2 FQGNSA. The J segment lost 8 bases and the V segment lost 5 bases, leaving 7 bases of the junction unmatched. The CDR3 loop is CASSRTSGGATTQYF. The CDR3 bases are TGTGCCAGCAGCCGAACTAGCGGGGGGGCAACTACGCAGTATTTT.

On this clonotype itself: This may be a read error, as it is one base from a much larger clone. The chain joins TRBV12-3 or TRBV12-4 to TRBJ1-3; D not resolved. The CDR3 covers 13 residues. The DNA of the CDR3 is TGTGCCACCAGTTTCTCCTCTGGAAACACCATATATTTT. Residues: CATSFSSGNTIYF.